The 11 T cell receptor beta chains below come from one sample, sequenced in a study of cytomegalovirus exposure and HLA in healthy donors. PCR primers comprised 60 Vbeta and 13 Jbeta primers. Sequencing was performed with immunoSEQ multiplex PCR; in TCRdb, only in-frame clones are kept and a portion is missing. The repertoire holds about 77,000 clones, with 60% to 85% as singletons. The specimen was PBMCs. The receptors derive from a man in his forties in good health and CMV-seronegative.

CDR3 bases: TGCAGCGTCAGAGGGCCGTACGAGCAGTACTTC. This encodes CSVRGPYEQYF. The chain recombines TRBV29-1 with TRBJ2-7; a weak D match, TRBD2 (5 bases). Looked up from germline, CDR1 is SQVTM and CDR2 is ANQGSEA. The ends were cut back, 6 bases at V and 4 bases at J, with 10 bases in the middle. This CDR3 is built from 11 residues.

The genes are TRBV5-6 and TRBJ2-7; 9 positions match TRBD1. Trimming cost V 5 bases and J 2 bases; bases outside gene matches: 8. In germline, CDR1 is SGHDT, CDR2 YYEEEE. CDR3 length equals 15 residues. For the CDR3, the DNA is TGTGCCAGCAGGAATATGGGACAGGGCCCCTACGAGCAGTACTTC. Its translation is CASRNMGQGPYEQYF.

The chain couples TRBV10-3 to TRBJ2-3, with 8 bases aligning to TRBD1. From germline, CDR1 is ENHRY and CDR2 SYGVKD. J was trimmed by 2 bases and V by 3 bases; bases with no gene match: 7. The CDR3 spans 16 residues. Here the CDR3 reads CAISDPSGQVTDTQYF. CDR3 bases: TGTGCCATCAGTGACCCCTCGGGACAGGTCACAGATACGCAGTATTTT.

J is TRBJ1-3 and V is TRBV9, with D unclear. CDR1 is SGDLS, CDR2 YYNGEE, per germline. The V and J ends lost 0 bases and 0 bases respectively, with 16 bases between them. This CDR3 region has 18 residues. The CDR3 region has the DNA TGTGCCAGCAGCGTAGGTCCACTTGAGGTTCGCTCTGGAAACACCATATATTTT. Translating it yields CASSVGPLEVRSGNTIYF.

This chain joins TRBV14 and TRBJ1-6; no firm D call. Looked up from germline, CDR1 is SGHDN and CDR2 is FVKESK. This CDR3 spans 14 amino acids. The germline V and J ends were trimmed by 0 bases and 7 bases, with 7 bases remaining between them. This CDR3 reads CASSQEATNSPLHF. The CDR3 DNA follows: TGTGCCAGCAGCCAAGAAGCGACGAATTCACCCCTCCACTTT.

The rearrangement links TRBV5-1 to TRBJ2-1; TRBD2 aligns across 8 bases. The CDR3 contains 16 residues. The trim removed 4 bases at V and 2 bases at J, leaving 8 bases unmatched. CDR1 is SGHRS, CDR2 YFSETQ, per germline. The CDR3 coding sequence is TGCGCCAGCAGCAGTGGGGGACTAGGCCCCTACAATGAGCAGTTCTTC. It encodes CASSSGGLGPYNEQFF.

The gene calls are TRBV5-1 and TRBJ2-1; D is unresolved. The CDR3 has 12 residues. Germline-derived CDR1 and CDR2 are SGHRS and YFSETQ. V lost 2 bases and J 6 bases, leaving 6 bases between the germline ends. CDR3 amino acids: CASSLSVNEQFF. The CDR3 coding sequence is TGCGCCAGCAGCTTATCGGTCAATGAGCAGTTCTTC.

The chain joins TRBV7-2 to TRBJ1-2; a possible D gene is TRBD1 (5 bases). The length of the CDR3 is 12 residues. Germline CDR1 and CDR2: SGHTA and FQGNSA. V lost 5 bases, J lost 8 bases, and 12 bases lay in between. CDR3 sequence: CASSPGGGGYTF. The DNA for the CDR3 is TGTGCCAGCAGCCCCGGGGGAGGAGGCTACACCTTC.

This sequence joins TRBV4-1 and TRBJ2-1; possibly TRBD2 for D (6 bases). V was shortened by 1 base and J by 8 bases, with 15 bases between the two germline ends. Looked up from germline, CDR1 is MGHRA and CDR2 is YSYEKL. The CDR3 spans 15 residues. CDR3 bases: TGCGCCAGCAGCCAAGGCGGGGCCACTGGGGATGAGCAGTTCTTC. This translates into CASSQGGATGDEQFF.

The chain links TRBV19 to TRBJ2-1; TRBD2 matches at 9 bases. V was pared by 7 bases and J by 5 bases, with 9 bases of the junction left unmatched. This CDR3 comprises 15 residues. Germline CDR1 and CDR2: LNHDA and SQIVND (reference sequence). CDR3 sequence (DNA): TGTGCCAGTACCCTATTAGCGGGAGTTGACAATGAGCAGTTCTTC. It translates to CASTLLAGVDNEQFF.

The chain combines TRBV5-1 with TRBJ2-3; 8 bases fit TRBD1. The CDR3 covers 13 residues. The germline V gene encodes CDR1 SGHRS and CDR2 YFSETQ. The V and J ends lost 9 bases and 5 bases, in that order; junction bases with no gene match: 8. CDR3 bases: TGCGCCACCCGGACAGGGCGGGGAGATACGCAGTATTTT. This encodes CATRTGRGDTQYF. Together with reference TRBV5-1 and TRBJ2-3, the CDR3 gives the full variable domain: KAGVTQTPRYLIKTRGQQVTLSCSPISGHRSVSWYQQTPGQGLQFLFEYFSETQRNKGNFPGRFSGRQFSNSRSEMNVSTLELGDSALYLCATRTGRGDTQYFGPGTRLTVL.